The 17 T cell receptor beta chains presented below share a single source sample, sequenced in a study of blood T cell repertoires in COVID-19. Method: immunoSEQ multiplex PCR; TCRdb's copy keeps in-frame clones and lacks some. The data hold over 65,000 clones, with 75% to 95% observed a single time. The sequenced material came from peripheral blood. These receptors were collected from a human donor in a cohort sampled during active COVID-19.

The chain uses TRBV11-3 and TRBJ2-1, with D perhaps TRBD1 (6 bases). Trimming took 3 bases from V and 1 from J, leaving 10 bases between them. Per germline, CDR1 SGHNT and CDR2 YENEEA. This CDR3 region has 15 residues. CDR3 coding DNA: TGTGCCAGCAGCTTTTCCGGGACATCCTACAATGAGCAGTTCTTC. It encodes CASSFSGTSYNEQFF.

This clone has a single count. This rearrangement joins TRBV11-3 to TRBJ2-2; D gene uncertain. This CDR3 has 14 residues. Between the trimmed V and J ends, which lost 0 bases and 4 bases, there was a span of 6 bases. Germline loops: CDR1 SGHNT, CDR2 YENEEA. CDR3 protein: CASSLDGATGELFF. DNA for the CDR3: TGTGCCAGCAGCTTAGATGGAGCCACCGGGGAGCTGTTTTTT. Filled out from reference TRBV11-3 and TRBJ2-2, the complete variable domain reads EAGVVQSPRYKIIEKKQPVAFWCNPISGHNTLYWYLQNLGQGPELLIRYENEEAVDDSQLPKDRFSAERLKGVDSTLKIQPAELGDSAVYLCASSLDGATGELFFGEGSRLTVL.

The chain couples TRBV7-6 to TRBJ2-1; TRBD2 matches at 10 bases. J was trimmed by 6 bases and V by 1 base; bases with no gene match: 6. CDR3 size: 16 residues. Germline V gives CDR1 SGHVS, CDR2 FNYEAQ. The CDR3 here is CASSLVSGGGSNEQFF. The CDR3 DNA follows: TGTGCCAGCAGCTTAGTGAGCGGGGGGGGATCCAATGAGCAGTTCTTC.

J is TRBJ1-1 and V is TRBV15, with 10 bases identical to TRBD1. The CDR3 consists of 15 residues. Germline loops: CDR1 LNHNV, CDR2 YYDKDF (reference sequence). J gave up 5 bases and V 0 bases, and 3 bases lay outside the gene matches. The CDR3 region is CATSREGTGVTEAFF. The CDR3 DNA sequence: TGTGCCACCAGCAGAGAAGGGACAGGGGTGACTGAAGCTTTCTTT.

The chain carries TRBV5-1 and TRBJ2-1; 9 bases agree with TRBD1. The J segment lost 8 bases and the V segment lost 3 bases, leaving 9 bases of the junction unmatched. There are 15 residues in the CDR3. Germline V gene lookup returns CDR1 SGHRS and CDR2 YFSETQ. The CDR3 spells CASSSPGQGRDEQFF. Here the CDR3 DNA reads TGCGCCAGCAGCTCCCCGGGACAGGGTCGGGATGAGCAGTTCTTC.

This chain connects TRBV7-2 to TRBJ2-7; no firm D call. The CDR3 has 15 residues. V was pared by 2 bases and J by 1 base, with 12 bases between. CDR1 and CDR2 (germline): SGHTA, FQGNSA. The DNA for the CDR3 is TGTGCCAGCAGCTTAAAAGGTGGCGGATCCTACGAGCAGTACTTC. As protein: CASSLKGGGSYEQYF.

This clone was seen just once. V is TRBV3-1 (or the pseudogene TRBV3-2) and J is TRBJ2-7; 8 positions agree with TRBD2. Germline lookup yields CDR1 LGHDT and CDR2 YNNKEL (reference sequence). The CDR3 covers 16 residues. After removal of 1 base from V and 3 bases from J, the junction contained 8 bases not matched to a gene. The CDR3 DNA is TGTGCCAGCAGCCAAGTGAGAGGGGGACTAGACTACGAGCAGTACTTC. Translated: CASSQVRGGLDYEQYF.

V gene TRBV19 combines with J gene TRBJ1-3, with no clear D. From germline, CDR1 is LNHDA and CDR2 SQIVND (reference sequence). V gave up 5 bases and J gave up 0 bases, with 5 bases separating them. The CDR3 has 13 amino acids. The CDR3 DNA is TGTGCCAGTAGTCTCCTCTCTGGAAACACCATATATTTT. Its translation: CASSLLSGNTIYF.

V is TRBV10-3 and J is TRBJ1-5; TRBD1 is a possible D gene (6 bases). This CDR3 comprises 15 residues. Germline lookup yields CDR1 ENHRY and CDR2 SYGVKD. Trimming pared 0 bases from V and 6 bases from J, leaving 12 bases between. The CDR3 here is CAISESGGGIQPQHF. The DNA for the CDR3 is TGTGCCATCAGTGAGTCAGGGGGAGGGATTCAGCCCCAGCATTTT.

This chain connects TRBV3-1 (or the pseudogene TRBV3-2) to TRBJ2-1; the D gene is possibly TRBD2 (6 bases). This CDR3 region has 14 residues. V was pared by 4 bases and J by 10 bases, with 17 bases between. Germline V lookup: CDR1 LGHDT, CDR2 YNNKEL (reference sequence). The CDR3 nucleotides read TGTGCCAGCAGCCCCGCCGGGGGACGGGGAGAGCAGTTCTTC. It encodes CASSPAGGRGEQFF.

The V and J genes are TRBV5-4 and TRBJ2-5; 12 nucleotides match TRBD2. Germline loops: CDR1 SGHNT, CDR2 YYREEE (reference sequence). The CDR3 spans 16 residues. J gave up 5 bases and V 4 bases, and 9 bases lay outside the gene matches. As DNA, the CDR3 is TGTGCCAGCAGCCGATCTAGCGGGGGGGCCCAGGAGACCCAGTACTTC. Translating it yields CASSRSSGGAQETQYF. The variable domain in full, completed from reference TRBV5-4 and TRBJ2-5, reads ETGVTQSPTHLIKTRGQQVTLRCSSQSGHNTVSWYQQALGQGPQFIFQYYREEENGRGNFPPRFSGLQFPNYSSELNVNALELDDSALYLCASSRSSGGAQETQYFGPGTRLLVL.

CDR3 amino acids: CASSESLGGQETQYF. DNA for the CDR3: TGCGCCAGCAGTGAGTCCTTGGGGGGTCAAGAGACCCAGTACTTC. The rearrangement links TRBV10-1 to TRBJ2-5, with a weak D call TRBD2 (6 bases). V was clipped by 0 bases and J by 2 bases, with 10 bases between them. The CDR3 contains 15 residues. Germline assignment: CDR1 WNHNN and CDR2 SYGVQD (reference sequence).

The chain has TRBV12-5 and TRBJ2-1; weak D call: TRBD2 (7 bases). The CDR3 is made up of 15 amino acids. Trimming removed 4 bases at V and 5 bases at J, with 15 bases between. Germline loops: CDR1 LGHNT, CDR2 FRNRAP. Here the CDR3 DNA reads TGTGCTAGTGGTTGGGGGGGGCCCGAGAACAATGAGCAGTTCTTC. Its translation: CASGWGGPENNEQFF.

The chain carries TRBV5-4 and TRBJ1-5, with TRBD1 matching 9 bases. J lost 6 bases, V lost 4 bases, and 5 bases had no gene match. The CDR3 is 14 amino acids. Germline assignment: CDR1 SGHNT and CDR2 YYREEE (reference sequence). The CDR3, as DNA: TGTGCCAGCAGCCCCGGGACAGGGTTTCAGCCCCAGCATTTT. Its translation is CASSPGTGFQPQHF.

In its sample, this clone was seen a few times. This chain's CDR3 is CASAKPKEQGNQPQHF. CDR3 sequence (DNA): TGTGCTAGTGCCAAGCCGAAGGAACAGGGCAATCAGCCCCAGCATTTT. The chain links TRBV12-5 to TRBJ1-5, with D maybe TRBD1 (5 bases). Germline loops: CDR1 LGHNT, CDR2 FRNRAP. The V and J ends lost 7 bases and 2 bases respectively, with 18 bases between them. This CDR3 contains 16 residues.

The V and J genes are TRBV6-5 and TRBJ2-7; 7 bases fit TRBD1. V trimming: 7 bases; J trimming: 4 bases; junction bases outside the gene matches: 13. Germline CDR1 MNHEY, CDR2 SVGAGI. The CDR3 sequence is 15 residues long. The DNA of the CDR3 is TGTGCCAGCAAGACCGGGCCCGAGGGGGCTTACGAGCAGTACTTC. This sequence encodes CASKTGPEGAYEQYF.

J is TRBJ2-1 and V is TRBV5-1; D is possibly TRBD2 (5 bases). Germline V gene data show CDR1 as SGHRS and CDR2 as YFSETQ. Trimming stripped 4 bases from V and 2 bases from J, with 16 bases between. The CDR3 covers 16 residues. The CDR3 loop reads CASSPEGLATYNEQFF. The CDR3 DNA reads TGCGCCAGCAGCCCCGAAGGGCTAGCAACCTACAATGAGCAGTTCTTC.